The 26 T cell receptor beta chains given below trace back to one sample, sequenced in a study of blood T cell repertoires in COVID-19. Only in-frame clones appear in the TCRdb table, and some are missing; sequencing was by immunoSEQ multiplex PCR. Here the sample spans approximately 220,000 clones, about 83% being singletons. Sequenced sample: PBMCs or T cells enriched from blood (not recorded which). All receptors derive from a woman aged 50 to 60 who had been exposed to COVID-19.

The chain joins TRBV5-4 to TRBJ2-1; 9 bases map to TRBD1. There are 15 residues in the CDR3. From germline, CDR1 is SGHNT and CDR2 YYREEE (reference sequence). The J segment lost 6 bases and the V segment lost 5 bases, leaving 9 bases of the junction unmatched. The CDR3 DNA reads TGTGCCAGCAGTCGGGACAGGGTACGCTCCAATGAGCAGTTCTTC. Encoded protein: CASSRDRVRSNEQFF.

The V and J genes are TRBV19 and TRBJ1-2; D uncertain. Germline lookup yields CDR1 LNHDA and CDR2 SQIVND (reference sequence). The CDR3 has 14 residues. Trimming removed 5 bases at V and 1 base at J, with 11 bases between. The CDR3, as DNA: TGTGCCAGTAGTTCCGCGGCCGTTAACTATGGCTACACCTTC. Translation: CASSSAAVNYGYTF.

V is TRBV6-2 or TRBV6-3 and J is TRBJ1-5, with TRBD1 matching 7 bases. The CDR3 has 13 amino acids. Per germline, CDR1 MNHEY and CDR2 SVGEGT. Trimming cost V 4 bases and J 7 bases; bases outside gene matches: 4. CDR3 protein: CASSLTGLQPQHF. The CDR3 DNA reads TGTGCCAGCAGTTTGACAGGGTTACAGCCCCAGCATTTT.

J is TRBJ1-6 and V is TRBV2, with 9 nucleotides matching TRBD1. CDR3 length: 14 residues. CDR1 and CDR2 (germline): SNHLY, FYNNEI. With 5 bases clipped from V and 9 bases from J, the junction kept 5 bases outside the gene matches. This chain's CDR3 is CASSWTGASSPLHF. CDR3 in DNA: TGTGCCAGCAGTTGGACAGGGGCGAGTTCACCCCTCCACTTT.

This clone occurred a few times. The chain combines TRBV2 with TRBJ1-2; unclear D gene. The germline V and J ends were trimmed by 6 bases and 3 bases, with 11 bases remaining between them. CDR1 is SNHLY, CDR2 FYNNEI, per germline. The length of the CDR3 is 13 residues. CDR3 DNA: TGTGCCAGCAGGGCTGACGGAGACTATGGCTACACCTTC. Encoded protein: CASRADGDYGYTF.

The rearrangement links TRBV7-2 to TRBJ1-2, with 9 bases that match TRBD1. Germline trimming cut 4 bases from V and 8 bases from J; bases unmatched to any gene: 5. CDR1 is SGHTA and CDR2 is FQGNSA in the germline V gene. This CDR3 spans 13 amino acids. DNA of the CDR3: TGTGCCAGCAGCTCCGGGACAGGGAGAGGCTACACCTTC. This encodes CASSSGTGRGYTF.

This chain joins TRBV7-2 and TRBJ2-4; 9 bases align to TRBD1. CDR3 length: 14 residues. After removal of 4 bases from V and 8 bases from J, the junction contained 6 bases not matched to a gene. Germline V lookup: CDR1 SGHTA, CDR2 FQGNSA. CDR3 in amino acids: CASSSWTGVDIQYF. The CDR3 DNA follows: TGTGCCAGCAGCTCCTGGACAGGGGTGGACATTCAGTACTTC. The whole variable domain, filled in from reference TRBV7-2 and TRBJ2-4, reads GAGVSQSPSNKVTEKGKDVELRCDPISGHTALYWYRQSLGQGLEFLIYFQGNSAPDKSGLPSDRFSAERTGGSVSTLTIQRTQQEDSAVYLCASSSWTGVDIQYFGAGTRLSVL.

The chain couples TRBV19 to TRBJ2-4; 8 bases match TRBD1. The germline V gene encodes CDR1 LNHDA and CDR2 SQIVND (reference sequence). V lost 2 bases to trimming and J lost 3 bases; unmatched junction nucleotides: 3. The CDR3 spans 15 residues. The CDR3 loop reads CASSIYRGDKNIQYF. The CDR3 region has the DNA TGTGCCAGTAGTATATACAGGGGGGACAAAAACATTCAGTACTTC.

The V call is TRBV29-1, the J call TRBJ2-5; tentatively, D is TRBD2 (7 bases). V lost 4 bases and J 7 bases, leaving 16 bases between the germline ends. Germline assignment: CDR1 SQVTM and CDR2 ANQGSEA. The CDR3 extends over 13 amino acids. The CDR3 loop reads CSVGIMGGGTQYF. CDR3 nucleotide sequence: TGCAGCGTTGGTATCATGGGAGGGGGGACCCAGTACTTC.

In DNA form, the CDR3 reads TGTGCCAGCAGCTTAGCCTCCGGGGGGCTCAACTATGGCTACACCTTC. Translation: CASSLASGGLNYGYTF. The chain is built from TRBV7-8 and TRBJ1-2; D is perhaps TRBD1 (6 bases). The CDR3 is made up of 16 amino acids. Germline V lookup: CDR1 SGHVS, CDR2 FQNEAQ. The V end lost 0 bases, the J end lost 2 bases, and 13 bases lay between the germline ends. Variable domain in full (rest from reference TRBV7-8 and TRBJ1-2): GAGVSQSPRYKVAKRGQDVALRCDPISGHVSLFWYQQALGQGPEFLTYFQNEAQLDKSGLPSDRFFAERPEGSVSTLKIQRTQQEDSAVYLCASSLASGGLNYGYTFGSGTRLTVV.

The CDR3 nucleotides are TGTGCCAGCTCACCGCAGATGAGGGTTGATGAAGCTTTCTTT. The encoded protein is CASSPQMRVDEAFF. The chain combines TRBV18 with TRBJ1-1; no firm D call. The CDR3 runs to 14 residues. V was clipped by 3 bases and J by 7 bases, with 15 bases between them. Looked up from germline, CDR1 is KGHSH and CDR2 is LQKENI.

This clone was counted a single time. J is TRBJ2-1 and V is TRBV18; 16 bases fit TRBD2. The CDR3 is made up of 17 amino acids. V was pared by 6 bases and J by 6 bases, with 8 bases of the junction left unmatched. Germline V gene sequence: CDR1 KGHSH, CDR2 LQKENI. The CDR3 region is CASSPLGTSGGANEQFF. For the CDR3, the DNA is TGTGCCAGCTCCCCCCTCGGGACTAGCGGGGGGGCCAATGAGCAGTTCTTC.

This chain links TRBV12-3 or TRBV12-4 with TRBJ1-1; unclear D gene. Trimming left V 3 bases short and J 6 bases short, with 5 bases between. The CDR3 loop spans 11 amino acids. DNA for the CDR3: TGTGCCAGCAGTTTCGGGTCTGAAGCTTTCTTT. It specifies CASSFGSEAFF.

Only a few counts were recorded for this clone. The chain links TRBV11-2 to TRBJ2-5; 10 bases line up with TRBD2. Trimming cost V 3 bases and J 7 bases; bases outside gene matches: 5. Per germline, CDR1 SGHAT and CDR2 FQNNGV. The CDR3 has 14 amino acids. CDR3 protein: CASSFGLAEGTQYF. CDR3 DNA: TGTGCCAGCAGCTTCGGACTAGCGGAGGGGACCCAGTACTTC.

The CDR3 DNA reads as TGTGCCAGCAGCGGAAACGGACAACCGAACACTGAAGCTTTCTTT. This codes for CASSGNGQPNTEAFF. The chain links TRBV2 to TRBJ1-1; D might be TRBD1 (5 bases). The CDR3 runs to 15 residues. Germline CDR1 is SNHLY and CDR2 is FYNNEI. The V gene lost 6 bases and the J gene lost 1 base, with 15 bases spanning the gap.

The chain joins TRBV6-1 to TRBJ1-3; 11 bases line up with TRBD1. The V segment lost 3 bases and the J segment 2 bases; nucleotides outside the gene matches: 6. CDR3 length: 17 residues. Germline CDR1 MNHNS, CDR2 SASEGT. The CDR3 loop is CASSEGWTGGTGNTIYF. CDR3 in DNA: TGTGCCAGCAGTGAGGGTTGGACAGGGGGCACTGGAAACACCATATATTTT.

The rearrangement links TRBV5-8 to TRBJ1-5; tentative D call: TRBD1 (6 bases). CDR1 and CDR2 (germline): SGHTS, YDEGEE. The CDR3 consists of 15 residues. V lost 0 bases and J lost 1, with 8 bases in between. The CDR3 sequence is CASSLEGGSNQPQHF. The CDR3 nucleotides read TGTGCCAGCAGCTTGGAAGGGGGAAGCAATCAGCCCCAGCATTTT.

The chain carries TRBV7-8 and TRBJ1-2, with a possible D match to TRBD1 (6 bases). Germline V gene lookup returns CDR1 SGHVS and CDR2 FQNEAQ. V lost 5 bases to trimming and J lost 0 bases, with 13 bases between them. The CDR3 is 15 residues long. The CDR3 DNA is TGTGCCAGCAGCGCATACAGGGTCTCTAACTATGGCTACACCTTC. Protein: CASSAYRVSNYGYTF.

V and J are TRBV5-6 and TRBJ2-5, with TRBD1 identical over 7 bases. V shed 0 bases and J 5 bases; nucleotides not matched to a gene: 19. This CDR3 comprises 19 residues. Germline-derived CDR1 and CDR2 are SGHDT and YYEEEE. The CDR3 reads CASSLAEGRGGLLRETQYF. For the CDR3, the DNA is TGTGCCAGCAGCTTGGCCGAAGGGCGAGGGGGCCTACTCAGGGAGACCCAGTACTTC.

This chain uses TRBV7-9 with TRBJ1-1; no definite D call. The germline V gene encodes CDR1 SEHNR and CDR2 FQNEAQ (reference sequence). The ends were cut back, 6 bases at V and 1 base at J, with 6 bases in the middle. The CDR3 has 12 amino acids. The CDR3 nucleotides read TGTGCCAGCAGTAGAGGGAACACTGAAGCTTTCTTT. This gives the protein CASSRGNTEAFF.

The chain carries TRBV18 and TRBJ1-1, with TRBD1 as a possible D gene (6 bases). This CDR3 contains 15 residues. Trimming stripped 0 bases from V and 5 bases from J, with 13 bases between. Germline CDR1 and CDR2: KGHSH and LQKENI. In DNA form, the CDR3 reads TGTGCCAGCTCACCACCGAAGGGGGTGGGGACTGAAGCTTTCTTT. Translation: CASSPPKGVGTEAFF.

This clone was counted between two and nine times. The V call is TRBV7-2, the J call TRBJ2-5; a weak D match, TRBD2 (5 bases). This CDR3 contains 14 residues. V was pared by 5 bases and J by 5 bases, with 15 bases between. Germline assignment: CDR1 SGHTA and CDR2 FQGNSA. The CDR3 is CASSPDWTRETQYF. The CDR3 DNA is TGTGCCAGCAGCCCGGACTGGACGAGGGAGACCCAGTACTTC.

The CDR3 coding sequence is TGTGCCAGCAGTTTAATGAACAGCCTTACTGGCTACACCTTC. It translates to CASSLMNSLTGYTF. This sequence joins TRBV28 and TRBJ1-2; D remains ambiguous. The CDR3 is made up of 14 amino acids. The germline V gene encodes CDR1 MDHEN and CDR2 SYDVKM. V dropped 2 bases and J dropped 7 bases, with 14 bases sitting between them.

This clone was recorded only once. The rearrangement links TRBV15 to TRBJ2-1, with 7 bases fitting TRBD1. V was clipped by 8 bases and J by 4 bases; unmatched bases: 14. The CDR3 consists of 16 residues. Per germline, CDR1 LNHNV and CDR2 YYDKDF (reference sequence). CDR3 protein: CATADPRTGTYNEQFF. The CDR3 DNA reads TGTGCCACCGCGGATCCCCGGACAGGAACTTACAATGAGCAGTTCTTC.

This chain links TRBV12-5 with TRBJ2-7, with 7 positions matching TRBD2. The CDR3 is 11 residues long. From germline, CDR1 is LGHNT and CDR2 FRNRAP. V gave up 6 bases and J gave up 10 bases; unmatched junction bases: 6. The CDR3 DNA follows: TGTGCTAGTGGACTCGGGACTACTCAGTACTTC. It is translated as CASGLGTTQYF. Variable domain in full (rest from reference TRBV12-5 and TRBJ2-7): DARVTQTPRHKVTEMGQEVTMRCQPILGHNTVFWYRQTMMQGLELLAYFRNRAPLDDSGMPKDRFSAEMPDATLATLKIQPSEPRDSAVYFCASGLGTTQYFGPGTRLTVT.

The CDR3 is CASDTTNTEAFF. The CDR3 coding sequence is TGTGCCAGCGATACAACGAACACTGAAGCTTTCTTT. V gene TRBV7-9 combines with J gene TRBJ1-1; D gene uncertain. V was shortened by 8 bases and J by 1 base, with 8 bases between the two germline ends. This CDR3 comprises 12 residues. Germline V gene data show CDR1 as SEHNR and CDR2 as FQNEAQ (reference sequence).